The clone carrying this TCR beta chain occurred a few times. Antigen specificity is unknown. The data derive from a study of CD8+ T cells in alopecia areata. Background on the study: Those patients who were treated received oral tofacitinib, which was given at 5 to 10 mg twice daily for moderate-to-severe alopecia areata. Dosing with tofacitinib proceeded for 6 to 18 months, followed by 6 months off drug. Percentage of affected scalp area was the basis on which treated patients' severity was scored.

Study results and limitations: Affected lesional scalp, above all in alopecia totalis/universalis, was more clonal than normal scalp.

Trimming took off 4 bases at V and 3 bases at J, with 16 bases between the two ends. The CDR3 sequence is 15 residues long. Germline loops: CDR1 SGHNT, CDR2 YYREEE (reference sequence). The treatment is: oral pan-JAK inhibitor, 5-10 mg twice daily. Extraction and reverse transcription of RNA yielded cDNA as the sequencing template. Repertoires were generated with immunoSEQ multiplex PCR, while TCRdb's copy carries only in-frame clones and drops some. The table lists 190,000 or so clones, roughly 64% of them singletons, with 5.5% in the top ten. The source of this sequence is a human donor with alopecia areata. The sequencing here drew on CD4+ T cells sorted from blood, taken at week 24, from a patient treated with tofacitinib. The chain couples TRBV5-4 to TRBJ2-5, with D maybe TRBD1 (6 bases). In DNA, the CDR3 is TGTGCCAGCAGCAAGAACAGGGTTTCAAAAGAGACCCAGTACTTC. Protein sequence: CASSKNRVSKETQYF.